One and the same sample provided the 9 T cell receptor beta chains below, sequenced in a study of shared clonotypes between healthy human individuals. TCRdb's table, derived via immunoSEQ multiplex PCR, lists solely in-frame clones and lacks some. The sample yields 1.6 million or so clones, about 98.5% seen once. Material: naive CD4+ T cells sorted from blood. Subset meaning: CD45RA+ positively selected. Every receptor here comes from a man aged 30 to 45 in good health.

The chain has TRBV5-8 and TRBJ1-5, with D unresolved. The CDR3 extends over 15 amino acids. V dropped 2 bases and J dropped 0 bases, with 9 bases sitting between them. The germline gives CDR1 SGHTS, CDR2 YDEGEE. The CDR3 DNA is TGTGCCAGCAGCTTATTACAGATTAGCAATCAGCCCCAGCATTTT. Translation: CASSLLQISNQPQHF. The full variable domain, rest sourced from reference TRBV5-8 and TRBJ1-5, is EAGVTQSPTHLIKTRGQQATLRCSPISGHTSVYWYQQALGLGLQFLLWYDEGEERNRGNFPPRFSGRQFPNYSSELNVNALELEDSALYLCASSLLQISNQPQHFGDGTRLSIL.

V is TRBV5-1 and J is TRBJ1-4; D is possibly TRBD1 (6 bases). The V and J ends lost 1 base and 3 bases respectively, with 28 bases between them. The CDR3 sequence is 21 residues long. Germline V CDR1 and CDR2: SGHRS, YFSETQ. Written as DNA, the CDR3 is TGCGCCAGCAGCTTGACGGCCCTTTACGACAGGACCATAACTTCTAATGAAAAACTGTTTTTT. Translation: CASSLTALYDRTITSNEKLFF.

This sequence joins TRBV27 and TRBJ2-7; TRBD1 matches at 7 bases. This CDR3 region has 18 residues. Germline loops: CDR1 MNHEY, CDR2 SMNVEV (reference sequence). After removal of 2 bases from V and 3 bases from J, the junction contained 16 bases not matched to a gene. CDR3: CASSLLRQGLHPNYEQYF. The CDR3 DNA reads TGTGCCAGCAGTTTACTGCGACAGGGCCTACATCCTAACTACGAGCAGTACTTC.

The V call is TRBV28, the J call TRBJ1-1, with TRBD1 as a possible D gene (6 bases). V was cut by 8 bases and J by 1 base, with 14 bases left in between. Germline V gene data show CDR1 as MDHEN and CDR2 as SYDVKM. This CDR3 region has 14 residues. The chain's CDR3 is CASRGAGANTEAFF. The CDR3 nucleotides are TGTGCCAGCCGGGGGGCGGGGGCGAACACTGAAGCTTTCTTT.

This chain joins TRBV10-2 and TRBJ2-1, with 15 bases lining up with TRBD2. This CDR3 contains 16 residues. Germline CDR1 and CDR2: WSHSY and SAAADI. J lost 4 bases, V lost 8 bases, and 6 bases had no gene match. The chain's CDR3 is CASRRTSGRGYNEQFF. CDR3 in DNA: TGCGCCAGCCGACGGACTAGCGGGAGGGGATACAATGAGCAGTTCTTC.

This clone was counted a single time. The chain joins TRBV5-5 to TRBJ2-5; the D gene is possibly TRBD1 (5 bases). Germline lookup yields CDR1 SGHKS and CDR2 YYEKEE (reference sequence). The V gene lost 4 bases and the J gene lost 4 bases, with 20 bases spanning the gap. The length of the CDR3 is 16 residues. The CDR3 is CASSPLQGSIRETQYF. The CDR3 bases are TGTGCCAGCAGCCCCTTGCAGGGTTCGATAAGAGAGACCCAGTACTTC. The full variable domain, in which reference TRBV5-5 and TRBJ2-5 provide the parts outside the CDR3, is DAGVTQSPTHLIKTRGQQVTLRCSPISGHKSVSWYQQVLGQGPQFIFQYYEKEERGRGNFPDRFSARQFPNYSSELNVNALLLGDSALYLCASSPLQGSIRETQYFGPGTRLLVL.

This clone appeared once. This sequence joins TRBV2 and TRBJ1-1; D uncertain. Between the trimmed V and J ends, which lost 10 bases and 0 bases, there was a span of 12 bases. The CDR3 length is 13 residues. The germline V gene has CDR1 SNHLY and CDR2 FYNNEI. CDR3 nucleotides: TGTGCCACCCTGCAAGCCTTGAACACTGAAGCTTTCTTT. Translated: CATLQALNTEAFF.

The chain recombines TRBV27 with TRBJ1-5, with D possibly TRBD1 on 5 matching bases. With 8 bases removed from V and 4 bases from J, the gap between germline ends came to 15 bases. From germline, CDR1 is MNHEY and CDR2 SMNVEV (reference sequence). The CDR3 has 14 residues. The CDR3 region has the DNA TGTGCCAGCGTTGCACCGGGGCGGAATCAGCCCCAGCATTTT. Protein sequence: CASVAPGRNQPQHF.

The chain is built from TRBV30 and TRBJ1-3; no clear D. The CDR3 extends over 14 amino acids. Germline-derived CDR1 and CDR2 are GTSNPN and SVGIG (reference sequence). V lost 0 bases and J lost 4, with 10 bases in between. The CDR3 DNA is TGTGCCTGGAGTGTATCAGGATCCGGAAACACCATATATTTT. Translation gives CAWSVSGSGNTIYF.